This paragraph covers one T cell receptor beta chain sequence. Its matching antigen is unknown. These data are taken from a study of T cell clonotyping in hematopoietic cell transplantation. Points from the study as a whole: No sorting was done, leaving CD4 and CD8 contributions mixed. After transplant, recipient diversity fell while pathologically expanded clonotypes grew through day 180.

The table came from immunoSEQ multiplex PCR; TCRdb's copy has only in-frame clones and leaves some out. The top ten clones hold 0.85% of a sample with 40,000 to 45,000 clones, 94% of them seen once. The CDR3 has 16 amino acids. Trimming removed 1 base from V and 0 bases from J, with 12 bases in between. The germline CDR1 and CDR2 sequences are SEHNR and FQNEAQ (reference sequence). The sequence derives from a woman aged 50 to 65 in good health. Some clones in this sample may be carry-over from other donors' samples. The sample comprised peripheral blood mononuclear cells. This chain joins TRBV7-9 and TRBJ1-1, with a tentative D call TRBD1 (5 bases). As DNA, the CDR3 is TGTGCCAGCAGCTTAGTGTATGACAGCATGAACACTGAAGCTTTCTTT. Protein sequence: CASSLVYDSMNTEAFF.